This is a list of T cell receptor beta chains from one sample in a study of blood T cells in healthy people across ages. TCRdb re-called the 5' RACE reads with MiXCR, one entry per CDR3 protein. The sample lists over 700,000 distinct CDR3 sequences; approximately 25% were seen once. These data were also filed under a second study, of T cells of mothers and their children.

Sequencing used blood. These receptors were collected from a boy younger than 18 in good health. Each CDR3 is given with its conserved first and last residue. D genes are given only for firm matches. Not all rows give a size; the values are once, few, many and, for expanded clones, a class.

clone_size j_call d_call v_call cdr3_nt cdr3_aa
NA TRBJ2-4 TRBD1 TRBV29-1 TGCAGCGTGAAGGGACAGGGATCCAAAAACATTCAGTACTTC CSVKGQGSKNIQYF
NA TRBJ2-6 NA TRBV7-9 TGTGCCAGCACGACCAAGCCTTCTGGGGCCAACGTCCTGACTTTC CASTTKPSGANVLTF
NA TRBJ1-5 NA TRBV3-1 TGTGCCAGCAGCCAAGTGAAGGATCAGCCCCAGCATTTT CASSQVKDQPQHF
few TRBJ2-1 TRBD2 TRBV4-3 TGCGCCAGCAGTCCGGGACTAGCGGGGGAGATGCTCGCTTACAATGAGCAGTTCTTC CASSPGLAGEMLAYNEQFF
NA TRBJ2-5 NA TRBV28 TGTGCCAGCAGTTCGTATAAGGAGACCCAGTACTTC CASSSYKETQYF
NA TRBJ1-5 TRBD1 TRBV12-5 TGTGCTAGTGGGTGGTCCATCCAGGGGGTATCTTTTAATCAGCCCCAGCATTTT CASGWSIQGVSFNQPQHF
NA TRBJ1-5 NA TRBV7-9 TGTGCCAGCAGCCTATCATCAGGGTATAGCAATCAGCCCCAGCATTTT CASSLSSGYSNQPQHF
NA TRBJ2-7 NA TRBV19 TGTGCCAGTAGTACGGGCATTCGGGCGACCTACGAGCAGTACTTC CASSTGIRATYEQYF
NA TRBJ2-2 TRBD2 TRBV2 TGTGCCAGCAGTTCTACTAGCGGGGGTACCGGGGAGCTGTTTTTT CASSSTSGGTGELFF
few TRBJ2-1 NA TRBV7-9 TGTGCCAGCAGCTCTAGGGAATCCTCCTACAATGAGCAGTTCTTC CASSSRESSYNEQFF
NA TRBJ1-1 NA TRBV28 TGTGCCAGCAGTCCCCGCCCGCGACAGAGGCGGAACACTGAAGCTTTCTTT CASSPRPRQRRNTEAFF
once TRBJ2-7 TRBD2 TRBV5-1 TGCGCCAGCAGCCGGACTAGCGGGATATCCTACGAGCAGTACTTC CASSRTSGISYEQYF
NA TRBJ2-7 NA TRBV5-1 TGCGCCAGCAGCTTGGCCGGGACCAGCTCCTACGAGCAGTACTTC CASSLAGTSSYEQYF
NA TRBJ1-5 TRBD1 TRBV12-3/TRBV12-4 TGTGCCAGCAGTTGGACAGGAATCAATCAGCCCCAGCATTTT CASSWTGINQPQHF
NA TRBJ2-7 NA TRBV27 TGTGCCAGCAGTTTAGCGGGAACAGCCCTATACGAGCAGTACTTC CASSLAGTALYEQYF
NA TRBJ2-5 NA TRBV5-1 TGCGCCAGCAGCCCCGGGGGTACCCCAACGGGGGAGACCCAGTACTTC CASSPGGTPTGETQYF
NA TRBJ2-4 NA TRBV20-1 TGCAGTGCTAGAGCAGGGTCCGAAAACATTCAGTACTTC CSARAGSENIQYF
NA TRBJ2-4 TRBD2 TRBV3-1 TGTGCCAGCAGCCAAGCGGGAGGGGGTGAGGACATTCAGTACTTC CASSQAGGGEDIQYF
NA TRBJ1-6 NA TRBV4-1 TGCGCCAGCAGCCAAGAGGCAGGGAATTCACCCCTCCACTTT CASSQEAGNSPLHF
few TRBJ2-7 NA TRBV28 TGTGCCAGCAGTACCCCAGGAGAGCCCTACGAGCAGTACTTC CASSTPGEPYEQYF
few TRBJ2-7 NA TRBV27 TGTGCCAGCAGCTTAGCGGCCCCCTACGAGCAGTACTTC CASSLAAPYEQYF
NA TRBJ2-1 NA TRBV7-9 TGTGCCAGCAGCTTACGCGAGGGGTCAACCTACAATGAGCAGTTCTTC CASSLREGSTYNEQFF
NA TRBJ2-1 NA TRBV6-2/TRBV6-3 TGTGCCAGCAGTTACTCGCCGGTCTACAATGAGCAGTTCTTC CASSYSPVYNEQFF
NA TRBJ1-2 NA TRBV4-1 TGCGCCAGCAGCCAGGGACCGATCGTGAACTATGGCTACACCTTC CASSQGPIVNYGYTF
few TRBJ1-5 NA TRBV27 TGTGCCAGCAAGTCCGGGGGGGTGGGCAATCAGCCCCAGCATTTT CASKSGGVGNQPQHF
few TRBJ2-5 NA TRBV20-1 TGCAGTGCTAGGATAGGGGAGACCCAGTACTTC CSARIGETQYF
NA TRBJ1-2 NA TRBV2 TGTGCCAGCAGCATAACGAAGGGCTATGGCTACACCTTC CASSITKGYGYTF
NA TRBJ1-2 NA TRBV12-3/TRBV12-4 TGTGCCAGCAGTCTCCAGGGGCCCTATGGCTACACCTTC CASSLQGPYGYTF
NA TRBJ2-1 TRBD2 TRBV24-1 TGTGCCACCAGTGATCCAGCTAGCGGGGGGGACTACAATGAGCAGTTCTTC CATSDPASGGDYNEQFF
NA TRBJ2-5 TRBD2 TRBV7-9 TGTGCCAGCAGCCCGGGGCTTGGCGGGGGAGAGACCCAGTACTTC CASSPGLGGGETQYF
few TRBJ2-5 NA TRBV4-1 TGCGCCAGCAGCCAAAGGCTGACGGAGCAAGAGACCCAGTACTTC CASSQRLTEQETQYF
few TRBJ1-1 NA TRBV5-1 TGCGCCAGCAGCTGGAGGACAGAGAACACTGAAGCTTTCTTT CASSWRTENTEAFF
few TRBJ2-5 NA TRBV5-4 TGTGCCAGCAGCTTGTTCCCAGCCCAAGAGACCCAGTACTTC CASSLFPAQETQYF
once TRBJ1-5 NA TRBV20-1 TGCAGTGCTGATGAGGGTTATAGCAATCAGCCCCAGCATTTT CSADEGYSNQPQHF
NA TRBJ2-1 NA TRBV5-6 TGTGCCAGCAGCTTCGAGGCTAGCGTCTCCTACAATGAGCAGTTCTTC CASSFEASVSYNEQFF
NA TRBJ1-6 NA TRBV29-1 TGCAGCGCCGTCGTGGGATATAATTCACCCCTCCACTTT CSAVVGYNSPLHF
NA TRBJ1-1 NA TRBV6-6 TGTGCCAGCAGCTCTAGACGGGACACTGAAGCTTTCTTT CASSSRRDTEAFF
NA TRBJ1-4 TRBD1 TRBV5-1 TGCGCCAGCAGCTTGGCTTCGACAAGGGGGCTAGGGGAAAAACTGTTTTTT CASSLASTRGLGEKLFF
NA TRBJ2-4 NA TRBV21-1 TGTGCCAGCAGCGACCGGGACAGGGGGGGCAAAAACATTCAGTACTTC CASSDRDRGGKNIQYF
NA TRBJ1-3 NA TRBV7-6 TGTGCCAGCAGCTTAAGGCCCCGCTGGGAGAGTCCCTCTGGAAACACCATATATTTT CASSLRPRWESPSGNTIYF
few TRBJ1-1 NA TRBV6-1 TGTGCCAGCAGTGAAGGGGTGGTCGTAGGCACTGAAGCTTTCTTT CASSEGVVVGTEAFF
NA TRBJ2-7 TRBD2 TRBV29-1 TGCAGCGTGGCCGGGACTAGCTTAGGGTCCTACGAGCAGTACTTC CSVAGTSLGSYEQYF
NA TRBJ2-3 NA TRBV12-3/TRBV12-4 TGTGCCAGCAGTTTTGCTAGCGCGAGCACAGATACGGAGTATTTT CASSFASASTDTEYF
NA TRBJ2-5 TRBD1 TRBV4-1 TGCGCCAGCAGCCAAGAACCGGGACAGGGGGCAGGGACCCAGTACTTC CASSQEPGQGAGTQYF
NA TRBJ1-2 TRBD1 TRBV6-6 TGTGCCAGCAGTTACTCTGACAGGGGGACGGATAACTATGGCTACACCTTC CASSYSDRGTDNYGYTF
few TRBJ1-4 TRBD1 TRBV12-3/TRBV12-4 TGTGCCAGCACCATCGACAGGGGAACAACTAATGAAAAACTGTTTTTT CASTIDRGTTNEKLFF
few TRBJ2-1 NA TRBV5-1 TGCGCCAGCAGCTTGGACGATACACCCTACAATGAGCAGTTCTTC CASSLDDTPYNEQFF
few TRBJ2-7 NA TRBV28 TGTGCCAGCAGTTCGCGACTAATTTACGAGCAGTACTTC CASSSRLIYEQYF
NA TRBJ1-4 TRBD1 TRBV4-1 TGCGCCAGCAGCCAGGCGGGGGGACAGGGGTTGACTAATGAAAAACTGTTTTTT CASSQAGGQGLTNEKLFF
NA TRBJ1-4 NA TRBV5-6 TGTGCCAGCAGCTTTCTTGGATCTGGGATCGAAAAACTGTTTTTT CASSFLGSGIEKLFF
NA TRBJ1-2 NA TRBV6-8 TGTGCCAGCAGTTTCGGAGGTCGGCCGTATGGCTACACCTTC CASSFGGRPYGYTF
few TRBJ1-1 TRBD1 TRBV6-2/TRBV6-3 TGTGCCAGCAAGGGGACAGGGAACACTGAAGCTTTCTTT CASKGTGNTEAFF
NA TRBJ2-1 NA TRBV7-2 TGTGCCAGCAGCTACGACAGCATCTCCTACAATGAGCAGTTCTTC CASSYDSISYNEQFF